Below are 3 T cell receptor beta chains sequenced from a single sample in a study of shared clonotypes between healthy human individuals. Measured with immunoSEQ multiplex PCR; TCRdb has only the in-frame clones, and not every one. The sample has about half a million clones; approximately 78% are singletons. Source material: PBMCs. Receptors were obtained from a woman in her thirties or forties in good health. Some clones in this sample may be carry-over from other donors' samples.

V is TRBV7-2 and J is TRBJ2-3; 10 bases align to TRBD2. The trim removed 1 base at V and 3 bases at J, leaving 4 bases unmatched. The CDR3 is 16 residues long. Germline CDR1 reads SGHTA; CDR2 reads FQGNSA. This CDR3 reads CASSLGVGLATDTQYF. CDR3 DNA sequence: TGTGCCAGCAGCTTAGGAGTGGGACTAGCGACAGATACGCAGTATTTT.

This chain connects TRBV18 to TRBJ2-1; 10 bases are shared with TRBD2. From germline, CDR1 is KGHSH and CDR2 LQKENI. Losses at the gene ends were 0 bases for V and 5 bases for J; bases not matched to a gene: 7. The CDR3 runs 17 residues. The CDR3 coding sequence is TGTGCCAGCTCACCACCAGGTAGCGGGAGGTGGGACAATGAGCAGTTCTTC. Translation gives CASSPPGSGRWDNEQFF.

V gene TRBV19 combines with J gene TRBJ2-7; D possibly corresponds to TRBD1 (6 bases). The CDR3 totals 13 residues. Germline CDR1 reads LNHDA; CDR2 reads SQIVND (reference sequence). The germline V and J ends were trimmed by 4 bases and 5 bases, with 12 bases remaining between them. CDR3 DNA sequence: TGTGCCAGTAGTAACCAGGGGTATAACGAGCAGTACTTC. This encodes CASSNQGYNEQYF.